A single sample is the source of the 24 T cell receptor beta chains below, sequenced in a study of blood T cell repertoires in COVID-19 (dated by TCRdb to between 2020 and 2021). The library relied on the immunoSEQ multiplex PCR assay. The table comes from immuneACCESS by way of TCRdb, which keeps in-frame sequences with V and J called. Part of the clones is missing from these tables; in studies checked, under half for an unresolved V gene and the rest for unknown reasons. For this sample there are 25,000 to 35,000 clones; roughly 84% appear just once. The ten largest clones capture about 16% of the sample. Sequenced material: peripheral blood. All receptors come from a man between 65 and 85 years old with active COVID-19.

The chain employs TRBV5-1 and TRBJ1-1, with unresolved D. CDR1 is SGHRS and CDR2 is YFSETQ in the germline V gene. The CDR3 consists of 14 residues. Between the trimmed V and J ends, which lost 0 bases and 0 bases, there was a span of 6 bases. CDR3 protein: CASSLDTMNTEAFF. The CDR3 DNA sequence: TGCGCCAGCAGCTTGGACACCATGAACACTGAAGCTTTCTTT.

The rearrangement joins TRBV25-1 to TRBJ1-4; D gene unclear. Trimming shortened V by 2 bases and J by 8 bases, and 15 bases separated the two germline ends. This CDR3 is built from 15 residues. Germline loops: CDR1 MGHDK, CDR2 SYGVNS. Written as DNA, the CDR3 is TGTGCCAGCAGTGAAACAGCCATGACACGGGAAAAACTGTTTTTT. This gives the protein CASSETAMTREKLFF.

The rearrangement uses TRBV6-1 and TRBJ1-5; D is unclear. The germline gives CDR1 MNHNS, CDR2 SASEGT. The CDR3 loop spans 16 amino acids. Trimming shortened V by 2 bases and J by 1 base, and 12 bases separated the two germline ends. DNA for the CDR3: TGTGCCAGCAGTGAAATGACCTCAGGAAGCAATCAGCCCCAGCATTTT. Translated: CASSEMTSGSNQPQHF.

The genes are TRBV6-5 and TRBJ1-3; D not resolved. Germline values: CDR1 MNHEY, CDR2 SVGAGI. V shed 6 bases and J shed 5 bases, with 8 bases lying between them. The CDR3 covers 12 residues. In DNA, the CDR3 is TGTGCCAGCAGCCTTTCCCGAAACACCATATATTTT. This gives the protein CASSLSRNTIYF.

The chain employs TRBV19 and TRBJ2-4; the match to TRBD1 covers 11 bases. Looked up from germline, CDR1 is LNHDA and CDR2 is SQIVND (reference sequence). The length of the CDR3 is 17 residues. With 4 bases clipped from V and 3 bases from J, the junction kept 8 bases outside the gene matches. CDR3: CASSNPGQGAGKNIQYF. The CDR3, as DNA: TGTGCCAGTAGTAACCCCGGACAGGGGGCCGGCAAAAACATTCAGTACTTC.

This chain links TRBV5-1 with TRBJ1-1; 7 bases are shared with TRBD1. Per the germline V gene, CDR1 is SGHRS and CDR2 is YFSETQ. J lost 1 base, V lost 4 bases, and 7 bases had no gene match. The CDR3 sequence is 15 residues long. The CDR3 bases are TGCGCCAGCAGCCCCCGGACAGGTACGAACACTGAAGCTTTCTTT. It is translated as CASSPRTGTNTEAFF.

This clone was seen a handful of times. The chain has TRBV30 and TRBJ2-2; maybe TRBD1 (6 bases). CDR1 is GTSNPN, CDR2 SVGIG, per germline (reference sequence). The ends were cut back, 4 bases at V and 7 bases at J, with 10 bases in the middle. The CDR3 has 12 residues. The CDR3 sequence is CAWTLTGGELFF. DNA of the CDR3: TGTGCCTGGACCCTGACAGGCGGGGAGCTGTTTTTT.

V is TRBV4-1 and J is TRBJ1-2, with D uncertain. The CDR3 has 15 residues. Deletions cut 4 bases from V and 1 base from J, with 13 bases between. CDR1 and CDR2 from the germline V gene are MGHRA and YSYEKL. The CDR3 loop is CASSRAGGSNYGYTF. DNA for the CDR3: TGCGCCAGCAGCCGAGCCGGAGGGAGTAACTATGGCTACACCTTC.

This clone was seen a single time. This chain connects TRBV2 to TRBJ1-6, with a weak D call TRBD1 (6 bases). V lost 1 base and J lost 8, with 12 bases in between. Germline V gives CDR1 SNHLY, CDR2 FYNNEI. This CDR3 has 15 amino acids. CDR3 amino acids: CASSEVARGYSPLHF. DNA for the CDR3: TGTGCCAGCAGTGAAGTAGCCAGGGGTTATTCACCCCTCCACTTT.

V usage is TRBV7-6 and J usage is TRBJ2-7; no firm D call. V was cut by 5 bases and J by 3 bases, with 11 bases left in between. Germline V gene data show CDR1 as SGHVS and CDR2 as FNYEAQ. This CDR3 has 13 amino acids. DNA for the CDR3: TGTGCCAGCAGCATAGACAAGAACTACGAGCAGTACTTC. This codes for CASSIDKNYEQYF.

The V and J genes are TRBV2 and TRBJ1-4; 9 bases match TRBD1. After removal of 5 bases from V and 5 bases from J, the junction contained 3 bases not matched to a gene. This CDR3 has 14 residues. Germline values: CDR1 SNHLY, CDR2 FYNNEI. The CDR3 coding sequence is TGTGCCAGCAGTCCCGGGACAGGGAATGAAAAACTGTTTTTT. It yields the protein CASSPGTGNEKLFF.

The gene calls are TRBV16 and TRBJ1-2; tentatively, D is TRBD1 (6 bases). CDR3 length: 15 amino acids. The germline V gene encodes CDR1 KGHSY and CDR2 FQNENV. V was shortened by 0 bases and J by 3 bases, with 11 bases between the two germline ends. The CDR3 here is CASSQSYTGYYGYTF. Written as DNA, the CDR3 is TGTGCCAGCAGCCAATCTTACACAGGGTACTATGGCTACACCTTC.

This sequence joins TRBV7-2 and TRBJ2-5, with 9 bases fitting TRBD1. Per germline, CDR1 SGHTA and CDR2 FQGNSA. V trimming: 4 bases; J trimming: 5 bases; junction bases outside the gene matches: 11. CDR3 length: 16 residues. The CDR3 loop is CASSSTGGSEGETQYF. The CDR3 nucleotides are TGTGCCAGCAGCTCCACAGGGGGCTCAGAGGGGGAGACCCAGTACTTC.

V usage is TRBV23-1 and J usage is TRBJ1-1, with 7 bases matching TRBD1. TRBV23-1 is an ORF, with its function uncertain. Unmatched junction bases numbered 7, after V lost 0 bases and J lost 3 bases. The CDR3 loop spans 16 amino acids. As DNA, the CDR3 is TGCGCCAGCAGTCAATCAGGCCCAGGGGGGTACACTGAAGCTTTCTTT. This codes for CASSQSGPGGYTEAFF.

The chain couples TRBV29-1 to TRBJ2-1; 9 bases fit TRBD1. The ends lost 7 bases at V and 6 bases at J; junction bases unmatched: 13. The V gene's germline CDR1 is SQVTM and CDR2 ANQGSEA. The CDR3 runs 15 residues. The CDR3 DNA follows: TGCAGCGCCACTCGCGGGACAGGGTCGAGCAATGAGCAGTTCTTC. It encodes CSATRGTGSSNEQFF.

The chain is built from TRBV14 and TRBJ2-5; D may be TRBD2 (5 bases). Trimming left V 5 bases short and J 7 bases short, with 17 bases between. CDR1 SGHDN and CDR2 FVKESK come from the germline V gene. The CDR3 extends over 14 amino acids. The CDR3, as DNA: TGTGCCAGCAGCTCAGGACTTGCCTTTTCGACCCAGTACTTC. Residues: CASSSGLAFSTQYF.

The chain uses TRBV18 and TRBJ2-7; 7 positions match TRBD1. The V gene end was trimmed by 3 bases and the J gene end by 3 bases; junction bases not matched to a gene: 2. The CDR3 sequence is 13 residues long. Per germline, CDR1 KGHSH and CDR2 LQKENI. The CDR3 DNA follows: TGTGCCAGCTCACCGGGACAGTACTACGAGCAGTACTTC. It is translated as CASSPGQYYEQYF.

This clone has just a few counts. The CDR3 protein is CASSAGTAYNEQFF. The CDR3 DNA is TGTGCCAGCAGCGCGGGGACGGCTTACAATGAGCAGTTCTTC. V is TRBV7-3 and J is TRBJ2-1, with D possibly matching TRBD2 (6 bases). V was pared by 5 bases and J by 4 bases, with 12 bases between. The CDR3 extends over 14 amino acids. Looked up from germline, CDR1 is SGHTA and CDR2 is FQGTGA.

This clone was picked up a small number of times. The J gene is TRBJ2-7, the V gene TRBV29-1, with TRBD1 matching over 8 bases. V lost 5 bases, J lost 0 bases, and 6 bases stayed unmatched. The CDR3 consists of 14 residues. Germline V CDR1 and CDR2: SQVTM, ANQGSEA. CDR3 bases: TGCAGCGTTACCGGGACAGGAAACTCCTACGAGCAGTACTTC. It specifies CSVTGTGNSYEQYF.

J is TRBJ1-1 and V is TRBV30, with a possible D match to TRBD1 (6 bases). The CDR3 is 17 amino acids. Germline V gives CDR1 GTSNPN, CDR2 SVGIG (reference sequence). V gave up 4 bases and J gave up 2 bases, with 23 bases separating them. DNA for the CDR3: TGTGCCTGGACAGCCTTGCGGGGGGGGGCCCCAAACACTGAAGCTTTCTTT. As protein: CAWTALRGGAPNTEAFF.

J is TRBJ2-1 and V is TRBV24-1, with D perhaps matching TRBD1 (8 bases). CDR3 length: 16 amino acids. CDR1 KGHDR and CDR2 SFDVKD come from the germline V gene. Trimming cost V 3 bases and J 8 bases, with 19 bases left between them. CDR3 region: CATSDHRGGRIDEQFF. In nucleotides, the CDR3 is TGTGCCACCAGTGATCACAGGGGGGGAAGAATCGATGAGCAGTTCTTC.

The chain combines TRBV5-1 with TRBJ1-3; unclear D gene. Germline V gives CDR1 SGHRS, CDR2 YFSETQ. CDR3 length: 14 residues. V was pared by 4 bases and J by 2 bases, with 10 bases between. The CDR3 nucleotides read TGCGCCAGCAGCGAGACACGGACTGGAAACACCATATATTTT. It yields the protein CASSETRTGNTIYF.

This clone has only a few counts. The chain links TRBV3-1 (or the pseudogene TRBV3-2) to TRBJ2-7, with 11 bases aligning to TRBD2. The trim removed 0 bases at V and 1 base at J, leaving 2 bases unmatched. Germline CDR1 LGHDT, CDR2 YNNKEL (reference sequence). The CDR3 length is 16 residues. The CDR3 is CASSQERLAGSYEQYF. CDR3 coding DNA: TGTGCCAGCAGCCAAGAAAGACTAGCGGGATCCTACGAGCAGTACTTC.

The V and J genes are TRBV21-1 and TRBJ1-1. TRBV21-1 is listed as a pseudogene. This CDR3 has 14 amino acids. Written as DNA, the CDR3 is TGTGCCAGCAGAGGTACGGGGTTGAACACTGAAGCTTTCTTT. It translates to CASRGTGLNTEAFF.